This TCR beta chain was identified during a study of blood T cells in healthy people across ages. Study-wide results and caveats: Age showed a roughly linear inverse relationship with TCR beta diversity per million T cells. Donors of long life had a larger count of naive CD4+ cells and greater diversity than aged donors. When one million T cells were used, diversity estimates were thought to be underestimates.

The second PCR ran roughly 7 to 12 cycles with a sample-barcoded 5' primer and J-beta primers. Each cDNA was tagged by a template-switch adaptor containing 12 random nucleotides. TCRdb fed the 5' RACE reads into MiXCR, producing one record per CDR3 protein. The data show around 800,000 distinct CDR3 sequences, 46% seen once. For this clonotype: Antigen unknown.

The CDR3 is 16 residues long. With 6 bases removed from V and 0 bases from J, the gap between germline ends came to 18 bases. Germline V gene data show CDR1 as MNHEY and CDR2 as SMNVEV (reference sequence). The V call is TRBV27, the J call TRBJ2-7; no definite D call. This receptor was taken from a man older than 75 in good health. The sample taken for sequencing was blood. The CDR3 protein is CASRITVLGSSYEQYF. Here the CDR3 DNA reads TGTGCCAGCAGAATCACGGTGCTAGGCAGCTCCTACGAGCAGTACTTC.